This T cell receptor (beta chain) was identified during a study of shared clonotypes between healthy human individuals. V dropped 5 bases and J dropped 6 bases, with 15 bases sitting between them. CDR3 length: 14 residues. Per germline, CDR1 SEHNR and CDR2 FQNEAQ (reference sequence). Unsorted PBMC replicate PCRs drew on roughly 290 ng DNA, representing tens of thousands of T cell genomes. The repertoire was sequenced with immunoSEQ multiplex PCR; TCRdb's copy has only in-frame clones and lacks some. Among 450,000 to 500,000 clones listed, 81% were seen once. The sequenced sample consisted of PBMCs. The V gene is TRBV7-9, the J gene TRBJ2-3; tentatively, D is TRBD1 (6 bases). The clonotype comes from a middle-aged woman in good health. Some clones in this sample may be carry-over from other donors' samples. CDR3 nucleotides: TGTGCCAGCAGCCATAACAGGGCTGGGGATACGCAGTATTTT. Amino acids: CASSHNRAGDTQYF.